These T cell receptor beta chains were read from a single sample in a study of Ad26.COV2.S vaccination and SARS-CoV-2 variants. The repertoire was sequenced with immunoSEQ multiplex PCR; TCRdb's copy has only in-frame clones and lacks some. The profile shows around 300,000 clones, roughly 89% of them singletons. The specimen was peripheral blood, collected in a trial of Ad26.COV2.S vaccine versus placebo. The source of these receptors is a person aged 18-60 years who received the Ad26.COV2.S COVID-19 vaccine or a placebo. Each CDR3 is given with its conserved first and last residue. The D gene is left open where the match is weak. A clone size is listed for some rows: how often the clone was seen (once, few, many), or a class if it is expanded.

j_call	cdr3_length	v_call	clone_size	d_call	cdr3_aa	cdr3_nt
TRBJ2-4	17	TRBV27	-	TRBD2	CASSLSIAGASKNIQYF	TGTGCCAGCAGTTTATCGATAGCGGGAGCGTCCAAAAACATTCAGTACTTC
TRBJ2-7	15	TRBV15	-	-	CATSGSGTRSYEQYF	TGTGCCACCAGCGGATCCGGGACACGCTCCTACGAGCAGTACTTC
TRBJ1-1	13	TRBV5-5	-	-	CASSRFMNTEAFF	TGTGCCAGCAGCCGATTCATGAACACTGAAGCTTTCTTT
TRBJ1-1	15	TRBV9	-	-	CASSPRQGQDTEAFF	TGTGCCAGCAGCCCTAGGCAGGGGCAGGACACTGAAGCTTTCTTT
TRBJ2-1	15	TRBV19	once	TRBD2	CASSRPSGKSNEQFF	TGTGCCAGTAGTCGCCCTAGCGGCAAAAGCAATGAGCAGTTCTTC
TRBJ2-2	15	TRBV7-9	-	-	CAHHINSGNTGELFF	TGTGCCCACCACATAAACTCGGGGAACACCGGGGAGCTGTTTTTT
TRBJ2-7	14	TRBV27	-	TRBD1	CASSPGQAAYEQYF	TGTGCCAGCAGCCCGGGACAGGCAGCGTACGAGCAGTACTTC
TRBJ2-2	17	TRBV28	-	TRBD1	CASSLGRGPSNTGELFF	TGTGCCAGCAGTTTGGGCAGGGGGCCCTCGAACACCGGGGAGCTGTTTTTT
TRBJ2-5	15	TRBV4-3	-	-	CASRPLLGEAETQYF	TGCGCCAGCAGACCCCTACTCGGGGAGGCAGAGACCCAGTACTTC
TRBJ1-2	15	TRBV10-3	-	-	CAISDATGQIYGYTF	TGTGCCATCAGTGACGCCACTGGACAGATCTATGGCTACACCTTC
TRBJ2-5	16	TRBV4-3	-	TRBD1	CASSQDRQGKGETQYF	TGCGCCAGCAGCCAAGATCGACAGGGGAAAGGAGAGACCCAGTACTTC
TRBJ2-7	15	TRBV6-1	once	TRBD1	CASSEDRGPPGEQYF	TGTGCCAGCAGTGAAGACAGGGGCCCTCCTGGCGAGCAGTACTTC
TRBJ1-2	13	TRBV14	-	-	CASSQNRDYGYTF	TGTGCCAGCAGCCAAAACAGGGACTATGGCTACACCTTC
TRBJ2-6	15	TRBV6-5	-	-	CASSYSGSGANVLTF	TGTGCCAGCAGTTATAGCGGTTCTGGGGCCAACGTCCTGACTTTC
TRBJ2-1	13	TRBV19	-	-	CASTSGHQNEQFF	-
TRBJ1-4	14	TRBV27	-	-	CASSFGRLGEKLFF	TGTGCCAGCAGTTTTGGCAGGCTAGGTGAAAAACTGTTTTTT
TRBJ1-5	15	TRBV19	-	-	CASSIRPIGGQPQHF	TGTGCCAGTAGTATAAGGCCCATAGGGGGACAGCCCCAGCATTTT
TRBJ2-7	15	TRBV5-4	-	TRBD2	CASSIGTSGQWEQYF	TGTGCCAGCAGCATAGGGACTAGCGGCCAGTGGGAGCAGTACTTC
TRBJ1-5	12	TRBV24-1	-	-	CATSSGGQPQHF	TGTGCCACCAGTTCCGGGGGTCAGCCCCAGCATTTT
TRBJ2-1	17	TRBV9	-	TRBD2	CASSPASGRGAYNEQFF	TGTGCCAGCAGCCCAGCTAGCGGGAGGGGGGCCTACAATGAGCAGTTCTTC
TRBJ1-2	13	TRBV6-5	few	-	CASSYDSRRGYTF	TGTGCCAGCAGTTACGACAGCAGAAGGGGCTACACCTTC
TRBJ2-1	12	TRBV7-2	-	-	CASSLGGSEQFF	TGTGCCAGCAGCTTAGGGGGGTCGGAGCAGTTCTTC
TRBJ2-1	14	TRBV13	-	-	CASSSRGTYNEQFF	TGTGCCAGCAGCTCAAGGGGAACTTACAATGAGCAGTTCTTC
TRBJ2-5	14	TRBV11-2	-	TRBD2	CASSSREGGETQYF	TGTGCCAGCAGCTCTCGGGAGGGCGGAGAGACCCAGTACTTC
TRBJ2-6	17	TRBV6-1	-	TRBD1	CASSADRGISGANVLTF	TGTGCCAGCAGTGCCGACAGGGGGATCTCTGGGGCCAACGTCCTGACTTTC
TRBJ2-7	15	TRBV9	-	-	CASSAAGDLSYEQYF	TGTGCCAGCAGCGCCGCAGGGGACCTCTCCTACGAGCAGTACTTC
TRBJ1-4	15	TRBV18	-	-	CASSPTGMTNEKLFF	TGTGCCAGCTCCCCTACAGGGATGACTAATGAAAAACTGTTTTTT
TRBJ1-4	18	TRBV4-3	-	TRBD1	CASSREVQGVSTNEKLFF	TGCGCCAGCAGCCGAGAGGTACAGGGGGTGTCGACTAATGAAAAACTGTTTTTT
TRBJ1-1	11	TRBV10-3	once	-	CAISGGQEAFF	TGTGCCATCAGCGGTGGACAGGAAGCTTTCTTT
TRBJ2-5	14	TRBV5-5	-	-	CASSPRLTQETQYF	TGTGCCAGCAGCCCCCGGCTTACGCAAGAGACCCAGTACTTC
TRBJ2-7	14	TRBV28	-	TRBD1	CASNSPGQGYEQYF	TGTGCCAGCAACTCTCCGGGACAGGGCTACGAGCAGTACTTC
TRBJ1-1	13	TRBV5-1	-	-	CASSPVVDTEAFF	TGCGCCAGCAGCCCGGTTGTTGACACTGAAGCTTTCTTT
TRBJ2-1	15	TRBV10-3	once	-	CATDPKGLSYNEQFF	TGTGCCACCGACCCAAAGGGACTCTCCTACAATGAGCAGTTCTTC